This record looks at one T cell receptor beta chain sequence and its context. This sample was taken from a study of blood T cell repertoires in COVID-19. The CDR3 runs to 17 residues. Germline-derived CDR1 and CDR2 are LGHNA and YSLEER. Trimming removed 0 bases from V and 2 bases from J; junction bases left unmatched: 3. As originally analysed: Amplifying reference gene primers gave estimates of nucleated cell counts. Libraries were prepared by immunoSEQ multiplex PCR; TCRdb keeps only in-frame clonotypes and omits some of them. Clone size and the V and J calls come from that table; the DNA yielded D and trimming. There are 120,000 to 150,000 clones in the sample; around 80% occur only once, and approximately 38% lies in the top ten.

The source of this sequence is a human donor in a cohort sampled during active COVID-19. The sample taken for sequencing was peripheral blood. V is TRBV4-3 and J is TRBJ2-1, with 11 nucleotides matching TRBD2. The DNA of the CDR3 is TGCGCCAGCAGCCAAGATCCGGGACTAGCGGCCTACAATGAGCAGTTCTTC. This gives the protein CASSQDPGLAAYNEQFF.